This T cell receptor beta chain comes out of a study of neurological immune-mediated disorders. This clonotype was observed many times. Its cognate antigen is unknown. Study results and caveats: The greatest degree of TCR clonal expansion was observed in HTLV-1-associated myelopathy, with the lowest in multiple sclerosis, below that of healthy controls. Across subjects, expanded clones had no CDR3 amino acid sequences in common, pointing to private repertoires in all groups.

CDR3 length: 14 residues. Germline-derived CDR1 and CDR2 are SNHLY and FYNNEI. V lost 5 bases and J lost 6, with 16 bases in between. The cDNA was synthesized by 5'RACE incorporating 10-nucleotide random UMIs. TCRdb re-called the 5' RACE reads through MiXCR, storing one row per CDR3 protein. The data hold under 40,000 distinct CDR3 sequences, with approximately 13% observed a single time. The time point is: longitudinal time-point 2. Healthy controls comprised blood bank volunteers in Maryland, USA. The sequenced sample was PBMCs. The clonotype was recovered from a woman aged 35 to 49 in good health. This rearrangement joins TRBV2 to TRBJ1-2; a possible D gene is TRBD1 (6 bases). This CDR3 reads CASSPRRGADGYTF. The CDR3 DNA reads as TGTGCCAGCAGTCCGCGGAGGGGGGCTGATGGCTACACCTTC.